The 27 T cell receptor beta chains in this list originate from one sample, sequenced in a study of blood T cells in healthy people across ages (dated by TCRdb to the mid-2010s). Library preparation used 5' RACE. Sequencing relied on an Illumina HiSeq 2500. A second PCR of roughly 6 to 12 cycles was run with a J-beta primer mix and a sample-barcoded 5' primer. Using fastp at Q25 and MiXCR, TCRdb reprocessed the public reads and kept productive beta chains. Duplicate CDR3 protein sequences are folded into a single record with the most common DNA and genes. Counted in this sample were about 1.4 million distinct CDR3 sequences; roughly 59% of them appeared once. The ten largest clonotypes hold about 6.7% of the sample. Sequencing was carried out using blood. The receptors were sampled from a young man in good health.

The chain uses TRBV4-1 and TRBJ2-1, with 11 nucleotides matching TRBD2. Germline values: CDR1 MGHRA, CDR2 YSYEKL. V lost 3 bases, J lost 7 bases, and 23 bases stayed unmatched. The CDR3 runs to 21 residues. The DNA for the CDR3 is TGCGCCAGCAGCCACGTCGTTACTTTGGGGCTACTAGCGGGAGTTCGAAATGAGCAGTTCTTC. Protein sequence: CASSHVVTLGLLAGVRNEQFF.

This chain connects TRBV25-1 to TRBJ2-5; a weak D match, TRBD2 (5 bases). The CDR3 runs 15 residues. Trimming took 5 bases from V and 2 from J, leaving 15 bases between them. Per germline, CDR1 MGHDK and CDR2 SYGVNS. The DNA for the CDR3 is TGTGCCAGCAGTTGGTCGGGAAGTGGGCAAGAGACCCAGTACTTC. Amino acid sequence: CASSWSGSGQETQYF.

This chain connects TRBV25-1 to TRBJ2-1, with D unclear. The CDR3 consists of 12 residues. Germline CDR1 reads MGHDK; CDR2 reads SYGVNS. Trimming left V 0 bases short and J 15 bases short, with 12 bases between. CDR3 region: CASSEYEASPFF. The CDR3 coding sequence is TGTGCCAGCAGTGAATATGAGGCGTCGCCGTTCTTC.

The chain uses TRBV6-5 and TRBJ2-4; D not resolved. The J call may be wrong; the DNA end is better matched by TRBJ2-7. The germline V gene encodes CDR1 MNHEY and CDR2 SVGAGI. The CDR3 loop spans 12 amino acids. Written as DNA, the CDR3 is TGTGCCAGCAGCCCTAGACACTACGAGCAGTACTTC. Translation gives CASSPRHYEQYF.

This clonotype was observed a few times. J is TRBJ2-7 and V is TRBV5-1, with 7 bases fitting TRBD1. The CDR3 runs 15 residues. Germline trimming cut 4 bases from V and 0 bases from J; bases unmatched to any gene: 7. Germline loops: CDR1 SGHRS, CDR2 YFSETQ. The CDR3 spells CASSPGQDYSYEQYF. The DNA for the CDR3 is TGCGCCAGCAGCCCCGGACAGGATTACTCCTACGAGCAGTACTTC. The full variable domain, completed using reference TRBV5-1 and TRBJ2-7, is KAGVTQTPRYLIKTRGQQVTLSCSPISGHRSVSWYQQTPGQGLQFLFEYFSETQRNKGNFPGRFSGRQFSNSRSEMNVSTLELGDSALYLCASSPGQDYSYEQYFGPGTRLTVT.

The V and J genes are TRBV2 and TRBJ2-5, with TRBD2 matching 13 bases. V dropped 6 bases and J dropped 2; count of bases not matched to a gene: 9. The CDR3 is made up of 17 amino acids. Per the germline V gene, CDR1 is SNHLY and CDR2 is FYNNEI. The CDR3 spells CASRALAGGRKQETQYF. In DNA form, the CDR3 reads TGTGCCAGCAGGGCACTAGCGGGAGGGAGGAAACAAGAGACCCAGTACTTC.

This clonotype has only a few counts. V gene TRBV12-3 or TRBV12-4 combines with J gene TRBJ1-1; D remains ambiguous. The CDR3 has 13 residues. V lost 8 bases and J 2 bases, leaving 12 bases between the germline ends. CDR3 sequence (DNA): TGTGCCAGCCGCCCGACGGAAAACACTGAAGCTTTCTTT. It yields the protein CASRPTENTEAFF.

This clonotype has only a few counts. The rearrangement joins TRBV20-1 to TRBJ1-5; weak D call: TRBD1 (6 bases). Trimming removed 2 bases from V and 0 bases from J, with 14 bases in between. Germline-derived CDR1 and CDR2 are DFQATT and SNEGSKA (reference sequence). This CDR3 has 16 residues. CDR3 nucleotide sequence: TGCAGTGCTAGACGTCCTAGGGGGGATAGCAATCAGCCCCAGCATTTT. This sequence encodes CSARRPRGDSNQPQHF.

The V call is TRBV6-5, the J call TRBJ2-3; D perhaps matches TRBD2 (5 bases). V lost 0 bases and J 7 bases, leaving 14 bases between the germline ends. The CDR3 has 15 amino acids. Germline V gene lookup returns CDR1 MNHEY and CDR2 SVGAGI. The DNA of the CDR3 is TGTGCCAGCAGTTACTCCCTTTCGGGGAGAAATACGCAGTATTTT. Protein product: CASSYSLSGRNTQYF.

This clonotype showed up just once. V usage is TRBV4-2 and J usage is TRBJ2-7; the D is unclear. CDR1 is LGHNA and CDR2 is YNFKEQ in the germline V gene. The ends were cut back, 4 bases at V and 4 bases at J, with 23 bases in the middle. The CDR3 length is 17 residues. CDR3 in amino acids: CASSPGRADAAWYEQYF. The CDR3 nucleotides are TGTGCCAGCAGCCCAGGTCGGGCCGACGCCGCATGGTACGAGCAGTACTTC.

A few counts support this clonotype. The chain combines TRBV4-2 with TRBJ1-1; 8 nucleotides agree with TRBD1. Germline V CDR1 and CDR2: LGHNA, YNFKEQ. The CDR3 covers 14 residues. The V gene end was trimmed by 5 bases and the J gene end by 3 bases; junction bases not matched to a gene: 5. CDR3 sequence: CASSAGGGDTEAFF. The CDR3 DNA sequence: TGTGCCAGCAGCGCAGGGGGCGGGGACACTGAAGCTTTCTTT.

This chain links TRBV4-3 with TRBJ2-1, with a tentative D call TRBD1 (5 bases). This CDR3 is 15 amino acids long. Germline V gives CDR1 LGHNA, CDR2 YSLEER. Trimming took 0 bases from V and 5 from J, leaving 11 bases between them. The CDR3 protein is CASSQDPARDNEQFF. CDR3 nucleotides: TGCGCCAGCAGCCAAGATCCTGCCAGGGACAATGAGCAGTTCTTC.

J is TRBJ1-2 and V is TRBV18; no clear D. Trimming took off 3 bases at V and 6 bases at J, with 11 bases between the two ends. Germline V gives CDR1 KGHSH, CDR2 LQKENI. The CDR3 runs 13 residues. In DNA form, the CDR3 reads TGTGCCAGCTCACCGCCTCTCGCAGATGGCTACACCTTC. Translation gives CASSPPLADGYTF.

V and J are TRBV27 and TRBJ2-5; weak D call: TRBD2 (5 bases). CDR3 size: 13 residues. Germline V gene lookup returns CDR1 MNHEY and CDR2 SMNVEV (reference sequence). The germline V and J ends were trimmed by 6 bases and 4 bases, with 12 bases remaining between them. CDR3 amino acids: CASREAVLETQYF. CDR3 coding DNA: TGTGCCAGCAGGGAGGCAGTACTAGAGACCCAGTACTTC.

The chain uses TRBV6-5 and TRBJ1-2; 8 bases line up with TRBD1. The CDR3 runs 15 residues. With V trimmed by 5 bases and J by 7 bases, 12 bases remained unmatched. The germline gives CDR1 MNHEY, CDR2 SVGAGI. CDR3 DNA: TGTGCCAGCAGTGCAGGGGGCCGATTAGGAGGTGGCTACACCTTC. Protein: CASSAGGRLGGGYTF.

The chain joins TRBV3-1 to TRBJ1-1; D is uncertain. Trimming removed 0 bases at V and 0 bases at J, with 8 bases between. The CDR3 has 15 residues. Germline CDR1 and CDR2: LGHDT and YNNKEL (reference sequence). The CDR3: CASSQDRYVNTEAFF. CDR3 sequence (DNA): TGTGCCAGCAGCCAAGATCGATACGTGAACACTGAAGCTTTCTTT.

The chain combines TRBV20-1 with TRBJ1-1; D may be TRBD1 (5 bases). The germline V gene has CDR1 DFQATT and CDR2 SNEGSKA (reference sequence). The CDR3 has 12 amino acids. Trimming left V 7 bases short and J 5 bases short, with 14 bases between. The CDR3 spells CSVKGRVTEAFF. CDR3 in DNA: TGCAGTGTAAAGGGGAGGGTGACTGAAGCTTTCTTT.

The V gene is TRBV7-9, the J gene TRBJ2-1; 11 nucleotides align to TRBD2. The CDR3 extends over 16 amino acids. The V gene's germline CDR1 is SEHNR and CDR2 FQNEAQ (reference sequence). Trimming took 0 bases from V and 7 from J; bases not matched to a gene: 5. The CDR3 DNA is TGTGCCAGCAGCTTAGCGGGACTAGCGGACCCTAATGAGCAGTTCTTC. As protein: CASSLAGLADPNEQFF. Together with reference TRBV7-9 and TRBJ2-1, the CDR3 gives the full variable domain: DTGVSQNPRHKITKRGQNVTFRCDPISEHNRLYWYRQTLGQGPEFLTYFQNEAQLEKSRLLSDRFSAERPKGSFSTLEIQRTEQGDSAMYLCASSLAGLADPNEQFFGPGTRLTVL.

The chain carries TRBV12-3 or TRBV12-4 and TRBJ2-1; 9 nucleotides match TRBD1. V dropped 6 bases and J dropped 8; count of bases not matched to a gene: 8. The CDR3 extends over 14 amino acids. In nucleotides, the CDR3 is TGTGCCAGCAGCCACGGGGACAGGGACGATGAGCAGTTCTTC. It codes for CASSHGDRDDEQFF.

The V and J genes are TRBV20-1 and TRBJ1-6; D is ambiguous. Germline V gene data show CDR1 as DFQATT and CDR2 as SNEGSKA (reference sequence). The CDR3 spans 14 residues. V was clipped by 3 bases and J by 9 bases, with 15 bases between them. CDR3 loop: CSASTGQHFSPLHF. The CDR3 DNA follows: TGCAGTGCTAGCACCGGGCAGCACTTTTCACCCCTCCACTTT.

This rearrangement joins TRBV21-1 to TRBJ2-1; no check of the table's D call, TRBD1, against the DNA was made. TRBV21-1 is a documented pseudogene. The CDR3 runs to 16 residues. CDR3 sequence (DNA): TGTGCCAGCAGCAAAGTTTTCTTAGACAGGTACAATGAGCAGTTCTTC. Protein sequence: CASSKVFLDRYNEQFF.

V and J are TRBV6-1 and TRBJ2-7; a possible D gene is TRBD1 (7 bases). The germline gives CDR1 MNHNS, CDR2 SASEGT. The CDR3 sequence is 15 residues long. V dropped 1 base and J dropped 2 bases, with 12 bases sitting between them. DNA of the CDR3: TGTGCCAGCAGTGAAGTGGAGGGGGCTCCCTACGAGCAGTACTTC. Its protein is CASSEVEGAPYEQYF.

This CDR3 reads CSAPSGRGSDEQYF. The CDR3 DNA reads as TGCAGTGCCCCAAGCGGGAGGGGCAGCGATGAGCAGTACTTC. The chain uses TRBV20-1 and TRBJ2-7, with TRBD2 matching over 10 bases. CDR1 is DFQATT, CDR2 SNEGSKA, per germline (reference sequence). The CDR3 consists of 14 residues. The trim removed 6 bases at V and 7 bases at J, leaving 12 bases unmatched.

This clonotype was seen more than once but under ten times. The V call is TRBV20-1, the J call TRBJ2-1; TRBD1 agrees at 8 bases. The CDR3 extends over 15 amino acids. Trimming cost V 2 bases and J 6 bases; bases outside gene matches: 9. The germline V gene encodes CDR1 DFQATT and CDR2 SNEGSKA (reference sequence). The CDR3 nucleotides are TGCAGTGCTAGATTCGACAGGGGAACCTCCAATGAGCAGTTCTTC. It encodes CSARFDRGTSNEQFF.

The chain couples TRBV5-6 to TRBJ2-5; D might be TRBD2 (6 bases). The CDR3 runs 18 residues. V was trimmed by 0 bases and J by 0 bases, leaving 18 bases between them. The germline V gene has CDR1 SGHDT and CDR2 YYEEEE. CDR3 nucleotides: TGTGCCAGCAGCTTGGTTAGGACCCTCCGGGAGTACCAAGAGACCCAGTACTTC. Translated, it gives CASSLVRTLREYQETQYF.

The chain has TRBV27 and TRBJ2-4; a possible D gene is TRBD2 (7 bases). TRBJ2-5 matches the DNA end more closely, so the J call is doubtful. The CDR3 has 16 residues. Germline V CDR1 and CDR2: MNHEY, SMNVEV (reference sequence). CDR3 sequence (DNA): TGTGCCAGCAGTATCCGGGGGGCAGGCCTACAAGAGACCCAGTACTTC. This gives the protein CASSIRGAGLQETQYF.

This clonotype was detected many times. This chain uses TRBV5-1 with TRBJ2-7, with TRBD2 matching 9 bases. The length of the CDR3 is 15 residues. Germline V gene sequence: CDR1 SGHRS, CDR2 YFSETQ. V dropped 0 bases and J dropped 1; count of bases not matched to a gene: 2. The CDR3 DNA is TGCGCCAGCAGCTTGGTCCTAGCGGGATCCTACGAGCAGTACTTC. Its translation is CASSLVLAGSYEQYF.